This note documents a single T cell receptor (beta chain) sequence. The antigen is not known. These data belong to a study of T cell responses to AZD1222 COVID-19 vaccine. Study-wide results and limits: Repertoires were obtained solely post-peak T cell response.

Assay: immunoSEQ multiplex PCR; the TCRdb copy retains only in-frame clones and omits some. The sample yields some 150,000 clones, more than 80% seen once. V was shortened by 6 bases and J by 8 bases, with 17 bases between the two germline ends. In germline, CDR1 is MNHEY, CDR2 SVGAGI. CDR3 length: 14 amino acids. This sequence originates from an adult who received the AZD1222 COVID-19 vaccine. This sequence joins TRBV6-5 and TRBJ2-4; D assignment may be TRBD1 or TRBD2 (6 bases each). Specimen: peripheral blood, collected 28 days after the second AZD1222 dose. CDR3 coding DNA: TGTGCCAGCAGCGCCCTGGGGGGCGGGGACATTCAGTACTTC. It specifies CASSALGGGDIQYF.